This T cell receptor beta chain is from a study of T cell repertoires in cytomegalovirus infection (dated by TCRdb to between 2018 and 2021). About the full investigation: Recently identified HLA-C-restricted CMV epitopes, whose presentation resists viral immunomodulation, were targeted by peptide stimulations together with well-studied HLA-B-restricted epitopes. Because public TCR beta signatures pointed to carriage of CMV infection together with the matching HLA type, the HLA type of each donor mattered for the analysis.

Taken with the paper, the label for treatment or condition translates to: in vitro stimulation with specific CMV peptide epitopes to enrich CMV-specific T cells. Broader findings and caveats from the paper: In both this cohort and an independent roughly 350-donor cohort, the cumulative frequency of public TCR beta family members distinguished carriers of CMV infection plus the relevant HLA type. The ex vivo response was dominated by HLA-C-restricted CMV-specific TCR beta clonotypes, and the single most frequent clonotype in two of eight donors was supplied by these HLA-C-restricted clonotypes.

V and J are truncated by 0 bases and 6 bases respectively, leaving an intervening sequence of 14 bases. Counted from cysteine to phenylalanine, this CDR3 has 15 amino acids. Only CDR3 DNA remains: 45 bases, in frame from the first base. Sequences PRHDT (CDR1) and FYEKMQ (CDR2) are obtained from the germline V gene (reference sequence). Sequenced on an Illumina HiSeq 1500. TCRdb cleaned the public reads at Q25 with fastp, built clones with MiXCR and kept in-frame beta chains. Rows are unified per CDR3 protein, each entry keeping the most common DNA and genes. Present in this sample are about 900,000 distinct CDR3 sequences, around 29% of which were seen just once. Of the sample, about 14% falls within the top ten clones. Notes on this clonotype: This clone's antigen is unknown. No clone much larger than this one lies a single base away; base qualities are absent.

This chain joins TRBV13 to TRBJ2-5; TRBD1 is a possible D gene, resting on 6 matching bases. Sequencing used cultured CD8+ T cells from PBMCs, obtained from culture after CMV antigen stimulation. The TCR was taken from a human donor in good health (CMV status not recorded). Some clones in this sample may be carry-over from other donors' samples. CDR3 sequence: CASSLGQGAAKTQYF. The DNA sequence is as follows: TGTGCCAGCAGCTTAGGACAGGGAGCAGCTAAGACCCAGTACTTC.